One sample yielded the 24 T cell receptor beta chains listed below, sequenced in a study of cytomegalovirus exposure and HLA in healthy donors. Libraries were prepared by immunoSEQ multiplex PCR; TCRdb keeps only in-frame clonotypes and omits some of them. The top ten hold 6.7% of the sample, which has tens of thousands of clones, 88% seen once. Source material: PBMCs. The receptors were sampled from a woman aged 25 to 45 in good health and CMV-seronegative.

This CDR3 is CASSKQGREQYF. In DNA form, the CDR3 reads TGTGCCAGCAGTAAACAGGGCCGAGAGCAGTACTTC. The chain uses TRBV28 and TRBJ2-7; D might be TRBD1 (6 bases). This CDR3 region has 12 residues. Germline CDR1 reads MDHEN; CDR2 reads SYDVKM. With 5 bases removed from V and 7 bases from J, the gap between germline ends came to 12 bases.

The chain combines TRBV6-1 with TRBJ2-3; 11 bases map to TRBD2. Unmatched junction bases numbered 8, after V lost 8 bases and J lost 4 bases. This CDR3 has 15 residues. Germline V gene data show CDR1 as MNHNS and CDR2 as SASEGT. The CDR3 loop reads CASRSLAGVADTQYF. The CDR3 DNA is TGTGCCAGCCGATCACTAGCGGGAGTTGCAGATACGCAGTATTTT.

CDR3 protein: CASSLEAIAGEVTDTQYF. The CDR3 DNA reads as TGTGCCAGCAGCTTAGAGGCTATAGCGGGGGAGGTTACAGATACGCAGTATTTT. This chain uses TRBV7-8 with TRBJ2-3; 9 bases match TRBD2. Per the germline V gene, CDR1 is SGHVS and CDR2 is FQNEAQ. The CDR3 sequence is 18 residues long. V trimming: 1 base; J trimming: 3 bases; junction bases outside the gene matches: 11.

This clone is a singleton in its sample. The J gene is TRBJ1-1, the V gene TRBV7-2; D is uncertain. The CDR3 consists of 14 residues. From germline, CDR1 is SGHTA and CDR2 FQGNSA. V was trimmed by 5 bases and J by 1 base, leaving 11 bases between them. This CDR3 is CASSLVYSNTEAFF. The CDR3 region has the DNA TGTGCCAGCAGCCTGGTTTACTCGAACACTGAAGCTTTCTTT.

This chain connects TRBV11-2 to TRBJ1-2, with 8 nucleotides matching TRBD1. V trimming: 1 base; J trimming: 4 bases; junction bases outside the gene matches: 8. The V gene's germline CDR1 is SGHAT and CDR2 FQNNGV. This CDR3 spans 16 amino acids. CDR3: CASSLGMAGGGYGYTF. In nucleotides, the CDR3 is TGTGCCAGCAGCTTAGGGATGGCAGGGGGCGGCTATGGCTACACCTTC.

The chain has TRBV6-6 and TRBJ2-2, with D perhaps TRBD2 (5 bases). The germline V gene encodes CDR1 MNHNY and CDR2 SVGAGI (reference sequence). CDR3 length: 15 amino acids. Trimming took 6 bases from V and 0 from J, leaving 11 bases between them. The CDR3 spells CASSDGIANTGELFF. The DNA for the CDR3 is TGTGCCAGCAGCGACGGGATCGCGAACACCGGGGAGCTGTTTTTT.

V and J are TRBV19 and TRBJ1-5; TRBD1 aligns across 9 bases. CDR3 size: 14 residues. Trimming cost V 5 bases and J 7 bases; bases outside gene matches: 6. Germline V lookup: CDR1 LNHDA, CDR2 SQIVND (reference sequence). The CDR3 loop is CASSQPGQGQPQHF. The CDR3 nucleotides are TGTGCCAGTAGTCAACCGGGACAGGGCCAGCCCCAGCATTTT.

V and J are TRBV5-4 and TRBJ2-3; possible D gene TRBD2, 5 bases. The germline gives CDR1 SGHNT, CDR2 YYREEE (reference sequence). The CDR3 loop spans 14 amino acids. V gave up 3 bases and J gave up 3 bases, with 11 bases separating them. Written as DNA, the CDR3 is TGTGCCAGCAGCTACCAACTAGTAACAGATACGCAGTATTTT. It codes for CASSYQLVTDTQYF. Drawing the rest from reference TRBV5-4 and TRBJ2-3, the complete variable domain is ETGVTQSPTHLIKTRGQQVTLRCSSQSGHNTVSWYQQALGQGPQFIFQYYREEENGRGNFPPRFSGLQFPNYSSELNVNALELDDSALYLCASSYQLVTDTQYFGPGTRLTVL.

The chain carries TRBV7-2 and TRBJ1-1; TRBD1 matches at 7 bases. The V segment lost 5 bases and the J segment 1 base; nucleotides outside the gene matches: 10. The CDR3 has 16 amino acids. CDR1 is SGHTA, CDR2 FQGNSA, per germline. This CDR3 is CASSPLDRVANTEAFF. CDR3 nucleotide sequence: TGTGCCAGCAGCCCCCTCGACAGGGTTGCGAACACTGAAGCTTTCTTT.

The V call is TRBV28, the J call TRBJ2-4; D possibly corresponds to TRBD2 (6 bases). This CDR3 has 16 residues. Deletions cut 7 bases from V and 1 base from J, with 17 bases between. Per germline, CDR1 MDHEN and CDR2 SYDVKM. The CDR3 DNA reads as TGTGCCAGCACCCCCCGGGGGACGAGGGCCAAAAACATTCAGTACTTC. Translating it yields CASTPRGTRAKNIQYF.

This sequence joins TRBV29-1 and TRBJ1-2; TRBD1 agrees at 9 bases. Germline V lookup: CDR1 SQVTM, CDR2 ANQGSEA. This CDR3 contains 14 residues. The ends lost 3 bases at V and 7 bases at J; junction bases unmatched: 9. The CDR3 region is CSVDRTGDVIGYTF. The CDR3, as DNA: TGCAGCGTTGATCGGACAGGGGACGTCATTGGCTACACCTTC.

In its sample, this clone was seen once. The CDR3 region is CASSSGTSGTQETQYF. The DNA for the CDR3 is TGCGCCAGCAGCTCTGGGACTAGCGGGACCCAAGAGACCCAGTACTTC. The chain employs TRBV5-1 and TRBJ2-5; 13 bases map to TRBD2. The junction had 3 bases not matched to a gene; V was cut back by 3 bases and J by 1 base. The CDR3 runs to 16 residues. Germline V lookup: CDR1 SGHRS, CDR2 YFSETQ.

This clone turned up a few times. CDR3 in amino acids: CSVAQGMGDQETQYF. The CDR3 DNA reads TGCAGCGTTGCTCAGGGTATGGGTGACCAAGAGACCCAGTACTTC. This chain connects TRBV29-1 to TRBJ2-5; a weak D match, TRBD1 (5 bases). V lost 4 bases and J lost 0, with 15 bases in between. Germline loops: CDR1 SQVTM, CDR2 ANQGSEA. The CDR3 is 15 amino acids.

The gene calls are TRBV27 and TRBJ2-7, with D tentatively TRBD1 (6 bases). V lost 9 bases and J lost 3, with 21 bases in between. Germline V gives CDR1 MNHEY, CDR2 SMNVEV (reference sequence). The CDR3 loop spans 15 amino acids. CDR3 in DNA: TGTGCCAGTCTCGAAGCAGGGGCCCCCGTCTACGAGCAGTACTTC. Residues: CASLEAGAPVYEQYF.

The genes are TRBV2 and TRBJ1-2; possible D gene TRBD1, 5 bases. Deletions cut 6 bases from V and 8 bases from J, with 22 bases between. CDR3 length: 15 amino acids. The germline CDR1 and CDR2 sequences are SNHLY and FYNNEI. Here the CDR3 DNA reads TGTGCCAGCAGAGGAGGCACCGGGCCGGGGGACGGCTACACCTTC. Encoded protein: CASRGGTGPGDGYTF.

V is TRBV9 and J is TRBJ1-1, with TRBD1 as a possible D gene (6 bases). Germline-derived CDR1 and CDR2 are SGDLS and YYNGEE. The V and J ends lost 4 bases and 5 bases respectively, with 12 bases between them. CDR3 length equals 13 residues. CDR3 in DNA: TGTGCCAGCAGCTTAGGGGGGGGAACTGAAGCTTTCTTT. This sequence encodes CASSLGGGTEAFF.

J is TRBJ2-5 and V is TRBV6-5; D might be TRBD2 (6 bases). V lost 2 bases, J lost 5 bases, and 15 bases lay in between. Germline V gene sequence: CDR1 MNHEY, CDR2 SVGAGI. This CDR3 comprises 15 residues. For the CDR3, the DNA is TGTGCCAGCAGTTACGGTGGCGTTGGGGGGGAGACCCAGTACTTC. It translates to CASSYGGVGGETQYF.

The table lists this clone with a count of one. Compared with germline, one end of the junction differs, possibly owing to a read error. V gene TRBV7-7 combines with J gene TRBJ2-2; TRBD2 matches 7 bases. The CDR3 totals 15 residues. Germline CDR1 reads SSHAT; CDR2 reads FNYEAQ (reference sequence). CDR3 loop: CASSPRREGTGELFF. As DNA, the CDR3 is TGTGCTAGCAGCCCCCGGAGGGAGGGGACCGGGGAGCTGTTTTTT.

The chain carries TRBV7-6 and TRBJ1-5; 7 bases align to TRBD1. Germline V gene lookup returns CDR1 SGHVS and CDR2 FNYEAQ. The CDR3 has 13 amino acids. Trimming removed 5 bases from V and 7 bases from J; junction bases left unmatched: 5. For the CDR3, the DNA is TGTGCCAGCAGCCCAACAGGGGACCAGCCCCAGCATTTT. It specifies CASSPTGDQPQHF.

This chain links TRBV28 with TRBJ1-1; 7 nucleotides align to TRBD1. With 6 bases clipped from V and 10 bases from J, the junction kept 5 bases outside the gene matches. Germline CDR1 MDHEN, CDR2 SYDVKM. The CDR3 consists of 11 residues. CDR3 amino acids: CASSLQGGAFF. The CDR3 DNA reads as TGTGCCAGCAGCCTCCAGGGGGGAGCTTTCTTT.

The V call is TRBV27, the J call TRBJ2-7, with D possibly TRBD2 on 6 matching bases. CDR1 is MNHEY and CDR2 is SMNVEV in the germline V gene (reference sequence). V gave up 7 bases and J gave up 6 bases, with 19 bases separating them. The CDR3 sequence is 14 residues long. CDR3 protein: CASMAQEGLVEQYF. For the CDR3, the DNA is TGTGCCAGCATGGCTCAGGAGGGCCTAGTCGAGCAGTACTTC.

Regarding this clone: The junction shows a germline mismatch at one end, possibly a read error. V gene TRBV11-3 combines with J gene TRBJ2-5; D is possibly TRBD2 (6 bases). Germline CDR1 SGHNT, CDR2 YENEEA. CDR3 length: 14 amino acids. Here the CDR3 reads CASQAGSGRETQYF. The CDR3 coding sequence is TGCGCCAGTCAAGCGGGCTCAGGGAGGGAGACCCAGTACTTC.

The J gene is TRBJ2-7, the V gene TRBV9, with D unclear. V lost 0 bases and J lost 1, with 11 bases in between. This CDR3 is built from 15 residues. Germline assignment: CDR1 SGDLS and CDR2 YYNGEE. CDR3 coding DNA: TGTGCCAGCAGCGTAGGACTCCAACATTCCTACGAGCAGTACTTC. Its protein is CASSVGLQHSYEQYF.

V usage is TRBV27 and J usage is TRBJ1-5; no clear D. The germline V gene encodes CDR1 MNHEY and CDR2 SMNVEV (reference sequence). The CDR3 consists of 15 residues. Trimming pared 3 bases from V and 0 bases from J, leaving 9 bases between. CDR3 DNA sequence: TGTGCCAGCAGTTTGGGCGACCCTAGCAATCAGCCCCAGCATTTT. Translating it yields CASSLGDPSNQPQHF.